This TCR beta chain is from a study of cytomegalovirus exposure and HLA in healthy donors. Overall study findings and caveats: A later analysis linked a missense DCLRE1C variant to TCR beta V- and J-gene trimming. Prior analysis indicated that the majority of TCR beta V segments exhibited productivity approximately 87% or approximately 30% of the time. Common viral pathogens seemed, in a later analysis, to connect with several of the most significant clusters.

PCR used 60 Vbeta primers and 13 Jbeta primers. Measured with immunoSEQ multiplex PCR; TCRdb has only the in-frame clones, and not every one. The sample lists about 160,000 clones, around 74% seen once, with just under 6.5% in the top ten. V dropped 1 base and J dropped 4 bases, with 8 bases sitting between them. CDR3 size: 13 residues. Per germline, CDR1 MNHNS and CDR2 SASEGT. About this clone itself: Its antigen is unknown.

The source of this sequence is a man aged 45-65 years in good health and CMV-seropositive. V gene TRBV6-1 combines with J gene TRBJ2-7; a possible D gene is TRBD1 (6 bases). Sequenced sample: PBMCs. The DNA for the CDR3 is TGTGCCAGCAGTGAAGGGACAGCTTACGAGCAGTACTTC. It yields the protein CASSEGTAYEQYF.